The present entry profiles one T cell receptor beta chain with its context. Its antigen is currently unknown. This record comes from a study of response to subunit inactivated influenza vaccine. The study, taken as a whole, reports: Few new T cells, the authors suggested, are recruited by each seasonal influenza vaccination.

TCRdb called the RT-PCR reads again in MiXCR, with one record for every CDR3 protein. This sample carries hundreds of thousands of distinct CDR3 sequences, about 25% of them seen once, and the ten largest clones take approximately 2%. V was trimmed by 0 bases and J by 5 bases, leaving 9 bases between them. CDR1 is SGDLS, CDR2 YYNGEE, per germline. The CDR3 is made up of 14 amino acids. The V call is TRBV9, the J call TRBJ2-1, with D unclear. Material: CD4+ T cells sorted from PBMCs, obtained around 5 days after vaccination. This TCR derives from a man aged 50 or older who received an inactivated influenza vaccine. In DNA form, the CDR3 reads TGTGCCAGCAGCGTAGGGGCCAGAGACAATGAGCAGTTCTTC. It codes for CASSVGARDNEQFF.